Below, 16 T cell receptor beta chains from the same sample are listed, as sequenced in a study of beta chain features in type 1 diabetes. Study-level findings and limits: Moderately but significantly shorter TCRB CDR3s were found in Type 1 diabetes patients in all four CD4+ subsets.

Every isolated RNA sample was fully reverse transcribed, so sequencing captured expressed TCRB transcripts. Measured with immunoSEQ multiplex PCR; TCRdb has only the in-frame clones, and not every one. This sample carries around 360,000 clones, roughly 12% of them seen once, and the ten largest clones take over 0.008%. Their target antigens are unknown. Input material: naive CD4+ T cells from blood. Every receptor here comes from a young woman with type 1 diabetes.

The gene calls are TRBV19 and TRBJ2-1; tentatively, D is TRBD1 (5 bases). The CDR3 length is 13 residues. The V end lost 6 bases, the J end lost 4 bases, and 10 bases lay between the germline ends. Germline V CDR1 and CDR2: LNHDA, SQIVND (reference sequence). The chain's CDR3 is CASRTENYNEQFF. The DNA of the CDR3 is TGTGCCAGTAGGACAGAAAATTACAATGAGCAGTTCTTC.

The chain is built from TRBV5-4 and TRBJ2-3; perhaps TRBD2 as D (7 bases). V lost 6 bases to trimming and J lost 5 bases, with 31 bases between them. Germline V gene lookup returns CDR1 SGHNT and CDR2 YYREEE (reference sequence). The CDR3 has 19 residues. The CDR3 here is CASTRGGGSPTGAGDTQYF. The CDR3 DNA reads as TGTGCCAGCACCCGAGGGGGGGGTTCCCCGACGGGGGCCGGAGATACGCAGTATTTT.

The chain employs TRBV4-3 and TRBJ2-3, with D possibly matching TRBD2 (6 bases). The germline V gene encodes CDR1 LGHNA and CDR2 YSLEER. The V end lost 0 bases, the J end lost 2 bases, and 12 bases lay between the germline ends. The CDR3 covers 16 residues. The CDR3 spells CASSQDGPGVTDTQYF. In nucleotides, the CDR3 is TGCGCCAGCAGCCAAGATGGCCCGGGGGTCACAGATACGCAGTATTTT.

This chain joins TRBV4-1 and TRBJ2-7; 12 nucleotides match TRBD2. Germline V CDR1 and CDR2: MGHRA, YSYEKL. The CDR3 contains 14 residues. V trimming: 4 bases; J trimming: 5 bases; junction bases outside the gene matches: 3. This CDR3 is CASSPLAGGNEQYF. DNA of the CDR3: TGCGCCAGCAGCCCTCTAGCGGGGGGGAACGAGCAGTACTTC.

This clone has more than one count but fewer than ten. V gene TRBV11-2 combines with J gene TRBJ2-3; TRBD2 aligns across 14 bases. CDR3 size: 16 residues. The V gene's germline CDR1 is SGHAT and CDR2 FQNNGV. The V gene end was trimmed by 3 bases and the J gene end by 6 bases; junction bases not matched to a gene: 5. CDR3 sequence (DNA): TGTGCCAGCAGCTTGGGGACTAGCGGGAGATTGGATACGCAGTATTTT. As protein: CASSLGTSGRLDTQYF.

The sample holds a few counts of this clone. This chain joins TRBV9 and TRBJ2-3, with D perhaps TRBD2 (6 bases). The germline V gene has CDR1 SGDLS and CDR2 YYNGEE. V was trimmed by 4 bases and J by 1 base, leaving 16 bases between them. This CDR3 has 16 residues. The CDR3 here is CASSTRGGPGTDTQYF. In nucleotides, the CDR3 is TGTGCCAGCAGCACCCGAGGAGGGCCTGGCACAGATACGCAGTATTTT.

A few counts support this clone. This rearrangement joins TRBV11-2 to TRBJ2-1; no clear D. V was clipped by 5 bases and J by 4 bases, with 15 bases between them. Germline V CDR1 and CDR2: SGHAT, FQNNGV. This CDR3 contains 15 residues. This CDR3 reads CASSLEPQSYNEQFF. DNA for the CDR3: TGTGCCAGCAGCCTGGAGCCTCAAAGTTACAATGAGCAGTTCTTC. The full variable domain, with the rest looked up from reference TRBV11-2 and TRBJ2-1, is EAGVAQSPRYKIIEKRQSVAFWCNPISGHATLYWYQQILGQGPKLLIQFQNNGVVDDSQLPKDRFSAERLKGVDSTLKIQPAKLEDSAVYLCASSLEPQSYNEQFFGPGTRLTVL.

The chain employs TRBV6-5 and TRBJ2-7; 8 nucleotides align to TRBD1. Germline V gene sequence: CDR1 MNHEY, CDR2 SVGAGI. Losses at the gene ends were 4 bases for V and 5 bases for J; bases not matched to a gene: 4. The CDR3 is 13 amino acids. In DNA form, the CDR3 reads TGTGCCAGCAGTTTCGCAGGGGGCAACGAGCAGTACTTC. As protein: CASSFAGGNEQYF.

This clone was seen a few times. J is TRBJ2-7 and V is TRBV23-1; the match to TRBD1 covers 8 bases. TRBV23-1 is known as an ORF, though its function is uncertain. CDR3 length: 17 amino acids. The junction had 14 bases not matched to a gene; V was cut back by 1 base and J by 6 bases. CDR3 coding DNA: TGCGCCAGCAGTCAATGGGCTTGCAGGGGGCGAGGCGGCGAGCAGTACTTC. Encoded protein: CASSQWACRGRGGEQYF.

J is TRBJ2-2 and V is TRBV18; 7 bases map to TRBD1. V shed 4 bases and J 2 bases; nucleotides not matched to a gene: 7. The V gene's germline CDR1 is KGHSH and CDR2 LQKENI. This CDR3 is built from 16 residues. CDR3 in amino acids: CASSRLRGTNTGELFF. Written as DNA, the CDR3 is TGTGCCAGCTCACGCCTCAGGGGGACAAACACCGGGGAGCTGTTTTTT.

This clone was counted only a few times. J is TRBJ2-5 and V is TRBV25-1; D might be TRBD1 (6 bases). Trimming left V 4 bases short and J 5 bases short, with 11 bases between. Germline V gene lookup returns CDR1 MGHDK and CDR2 SYGVNS. This CDR3 has 13 amino acids. CDR3 in DNA: TGTGCCAGCAGTGTCCCAGGGGCGGAGACCCAGTACTTC. Its translation is CASSVPGAETQYF. Complete variable domain (other parts from reference TRBV25-1 and TRBJ2-5): EADIYQTPRYLVIGTGKKITLECSQTMGHDKMYWYQQDPGMELHLIHYSYGVNSTEKGDLSSESTVSRIRTEHFPLTLESARPSHTSQYLCASSVPGAETQYFGPGTRLLVL.

The CDR3 bases are TGTGCCAGCAGGCAGGGGACAGGGATTAACTATGGCTACACCTTC. Its protein is CASRQGTGINYGYTF. This sequence joins TRBV7-2 and TRBJ1-2; 9 bases agree with TRBD1. Per the germline V gene, CDR1 is SGHTA and CDR2 is FQGNSA. With V trimmed by 6 bases and J by 1 base, 6 bases remained unmatched. This CDR3 spans 15 amino acids.

J is TRBJ2-3 and V is TRBV18; possibly TRBD2 for D (6 bases). Deletions cut 8 bases from V and 2 bases from J, with 14 bases between. The CDR3 length is 14 residues. Germline CDR1 reads KGHSH; CDR2 reads LQKENI. The CDR3 region has the DNA TGTGCCAGCGGCTCTAGCGCTATCACAGATACGCAGTATTTT. Translating gives CASGSSAITDTQYF.

This chain uses TRBV19 with TRBJ2-1, with 9 bases matching TRBD2. Trimming at V came to 3 bases and at J to 2 bases, leaving 2 bases not matched to a gene. This CDR3 has 15 residues. Per the germline V gene, CDR1 is LNHDA and CDR2 is SQIVND (reference sequence). CDR3 in amino acids: CASSILAGTYNEQFF. The CDR3 DNA sequence: TGTGCCAGTAGTATCCTAGCGGGGACCTACAATGAGCAGTTCTTC.

V and J are TRBV9 and TRBJ2-1; 10 bases are shared with TRBD2. This CDR3 comprises 13 residues. V lost 5 bases and J lost 9; bases outside the gene matches: 5. CDR1 and CDR2 from the germline V gene are SGDLS and YYNGEE. The CDR3 bases are TGTGCCAGCAGGGGAACTAGCGGGATTGAGCAGTTCTTC. This sequence encodes CASRGTSGIEQFF. The full variable domain, its missing parts supplied by reference TRBV9 and TRBJ2-1, is DSGVTQTPKHLITATGQRVTLRCSPRSGDLSVYWYQQSLDQGLQFLIQYYNGEERAKGNILERFSAQQFPDLHSELNLSSLELGDSALYFCASRGTSGIEQFFGPGTRLTVL.

V is TRBV5-6 and J is TRBJ1-5; D not certain. Germline CDR1 is SGHDT and CDR2 is YYEEEE. The V gene lost 0 bases and the J gene lost 4 bases, with 5 bases spanning the gap. The CDR3 extends over 13 amino acids. CDR3 residues: CASSLARNQPQHF. The CDR3 nucleotides are TGTGCCAGCAGCTTGGCGCGGAATCAGCCCCAGCATTTT.